The 7 T cell receptor beta chains given below trace back to one sample, sequenced in a study of OX40 agonist ivuxolimab in advanced cancers. TCRdb's table, derived via immunoSEQ multiplex PCR, lists solely in-frame clones and lacks some. Among about 59,000 clones listed, around nine tenths were seen once. The input for sequencing was CD4+ or CD8+ T cells sorted from blood, taken in a trial of the OX40 agonist ivuxolimab. The source is an adult with an advanced solid tumor such as melanoma, head and neck, liver or kidney cancer.

The chain is built from TRBV19 and TRBJ1-5; possibly TRBD1 for D (5 bases). This CDR3 spans 12 amino acids. The germline V gene has CDR1 LNHDA and CDR2 SQIVND (reference sequence). The V gene lost 5 bases and the J gene lost 9 bases, with 11 bases spanning the gap. For the CDR3, the DNA is TGTGCCAGTAGTCTCGAGGGGAGGCCCCAGCATTTT. It specifies CASSLEGRPQHF. Full variable domain (remainder filled in from reference TRBV19 and TRBJ1-5): DGGITQSPKYLFRKEGQNVTLSCEQNLNHDAMYWYRQDPGQGLRLIYYSQIVNDFQKGDIAEGYSVSREKKESFPLTVTSAQKNPTAFYLCASSLEGRPQHFGDGTRLSIL.

The genes are TRBV27 and TRBJ2-7; the match to TRBD2 covers 7 bases. CDR3 length: 14 amino acids. Germline loops: CDR1 MNHEY, CDR2 SMNVEV (reference sequence). Trimming at V came to 5 bases and at J to 5 bases, leaving 9 bases not matched to a gene. The CDR3 DNA sequence: TGTGCCAGCAGTCTCTATGGGGGGGAGAACGAGCAGTACTTC. Its translation: CASSLYGGENEQYF.

The chain couples TRBV29-1 to TRBJ2-3, with a tentative D call TRBD2 (5 bases). V dropped 3 bases and J dropped 1 base, with 11 bases sitting between them. The CDR3 is made up of 14 amino acids. Germline V gene data show CDR1 as SQVTM and CDR2 as ANQGSEA. For the CDR3, the DNA is TGCAGCGTTGACGGGAAAGTGGGCACAGATACGCAGTATTTT. Its translation is CSVDGKVGTDTQYF.

The chain combines TRBV5-1 with TRBJ2-3; D might be TRBD1 (6 bases). Germline loops: CDR1 SGHRS, CDR2 YFSETQ. V lost 3 bases, J lost 6 bases, and 14 bases lay in between. The CDR3 is made up of 14 amino acids. This chain's CDR3 is CASSSAGVRDTQYF. CDR3 nucleotides: TGCGCCAGCAGCTCGGCAGGGGTGAGGGATACGCAGTATTTT.

The chain has TRBV7-8 and TRBJ2-4; no firm D call. Trimming cost V 5 bases and J 7 bases, with 9 bases left between them. CDR3 size: 12 residues. Germline lookup yields CDR1 SGHVS and CDR2 FQNEAQ. The CDR3, as DNA: TGTGCCAGCAGCACCCCTGGGAACATTCAGTACTTC. Translating gives CASSTPGNIQYF.

This chain uses TRBV30 with TRBJ2-1; D unclear. Germline-derived CDR1 and CDR2 are GTSNPN and SVGIG (reference sequence). The CDR3 spans 11 residues. Between the trimmed V and J ends, which lost 4 bases and 9 bases, there was a span of 10 bases. CDR3 DNA: TGTGCCTGGAATAAGAAAAGTGAGCAGTTCTTC. Amino acids: CAWNKKSEQFF.

The chain couples TRBV5-1 to TRBJ2-3, with unresolved D. V lost 0 bases and J lost 5, with 13 bases in between. This CDR3 is 15 amino acids long. CDR1 is SGHRS, CDR2 YFSETQ, per germline. The CDR3 DNA sequence: TGCGCCAGCAGCTTGGGGACCGCGCCACGAGATACGCAGTATTTT. It encodes CASSLGTAPRDTQYF.